A selection of T cell receptor beta chains follows, all from one sample in a study of T cell responses to AZD1222 COVID-19 vaccine. Data came from immunoSEQ multiplex PCR; TCRdb stores just in-frame clones and leaves some out. The data show 170,000 or so clones, about nine tenths seen once. This sample comprised peripheral blood, obtained on day 0 of AZD1222 vaccination. These receptors were obtained from an adult in good health. The CDR3 runs from the conserved cysteine through the conserved F or W. The D gene is left open where the match is weak. The size entry is marked missing in some rows and otherwise reads once, few, many or a size class.

TRBV3-1/TRBV3-2,NA,TRBJ1-2,16,NA,CASSQASQGYGYGYTF,TGTGCCAGCAGCCAAGCATCGCAAGGGTACGGCTATGGCTACACCTTC
TRBV6-5,TRBD1,TRBJ1-1,16,NA,CASSYSPGTGFTEAFF,TGTGCCAGCAGTTACTCGCCCGGGACAGGGTTCACTGAAGCTTTCTTT
TRBV5-8,NA,TRBJ2-6,18,NA,CASSPLVELFSGANVLTF,TGTGCCAGCAGCCCCCTTGTTGAGTTGTTCTCTGGGGCCAACGTCCTGACTTTC
TRBV6-1,TRBD2,TRBJ2-1,17,NA,CASSVPSGSLSYNEQFF,TGTGCCAGCAGTGTTCCTAGCGGGAGTTTATCCTACAATGAGCAGTTCTTC
TRBV6-5,NA,TRBJ2-7,14,NA,CASEEGTLLVEQYF,TGTGCCAGCGAGGAGGGAACCCTCTTGGTGGAGCAGTACTTC
TRBV2,TRBD2,TRBJ2-1,15,once,CASRFGLAGANEQFF,TGTGCCAGCAGATTCGGACTAGCGGGAGCGAATGAGCAGTTCTTC
TRBV19,NA,TRBJ2-1,17,NA,CASSKRPGGGRRDEQFF,TGTGCCAGTAGTAAGCGGCCAGGGGGCGGGAGGAGAGATGAGCAGTTCTTC
TRBV4-2,TRBD2,TRBJ2-1,17,NA,CASSQVSGRTSYNEQFF,TGTGCCAGCAGCCAAGTATCCGGGAGGACTTCCTACAATGAGCAGTTCTTC
TRBV7-3,TRBD1,TRBJ1-1,16,NA,CASSLTGDRVYTEAFF,TGTGCCAGCAGCTTAACTGGGGACAGAGTTTACACTGAAGCTTTCTTT
TRBV18,NA,TRBJ1-4,16,NA,CASSPLSGATNEKLFF,TGTGCCAGCTCACCCCTCTCGGGAGCAACTAATGAAAAACTGTTTTTT
TRBV21-1,NA,TRBJ1-2,13,few,CASGGTSNYGYTF,TGTGCCAGCGGCGGGACGTCGAACTATGGCTACACCTTC
TRBV2,TRBD2,TRBJ2-5,15,NA,CASSDRTSGGGAQYF,TGTGCCAGCAGTGACCGGACTAGCGGGGGCGGGGCCCAGTACTTC
TRBV21-1,NA,TRBJ2-3,22,NA,CASSKNDQLGRDSFSSTDTQYF,TGTGCCAGCAGCAAAAATGACCAATTAGGACGGGACAGCTTCTCTAGCACAGATACGCAGTATTTT
TRBV5-1,NA,TRBJ1-1,14,NA,CASSLSPANTEAFF,TGCGCCAGCAGCTTGTCCCCAGCGAACACTGAAGCTTTCTTT
TRBV5-5,NA,TRBJ2-7,13,NA,CASGWGRDYEQYF,TGTGCCAGCGGCTGGGGGAGAGACTACGAGCAGTACTTC
TRBV28,TRBD1,TRBJ1-2,17,NA,CASSFSGTGGASGGYTF,TGTGCCAGCAGTTTCTCCGGGACAGGGGGCGCGAGTGGTGGCTACACCTTC
TRBV7-2,TRBD2,TRBJ2-5,15,NA,CASSLTGGRAETQYF,TGTGCCAGCAGCTTAACGGGAGGGCGTGCGGAGACCCAGTACTTC
TRBV27,TRBD2,TRBJ2-5,16,NA,CASSPGLAGHTETQYF,TGTGCCAGCAGCCCCGGACTAGCGGGGCACACAGAGACCCAGTACTTC
TRBV3-1/TRBV3-2,TRBD1,TRBJ1-5,14,NA,CASSQAQGFQPQHF,TGTGCCAGCAGCCAAGCACAGGGGTTTCAGCCCCAGCATTTT
TRBV6-5,NA,TRBJ2-1,15,NA,CASSYRDISYNEQFF,TGTGCCAGCAGTTACCGAGACATCTCCTACAATGAGCAGTTCTTC
TRBV5-1,NA,TRBJ2-7,12,NA,CASRGIGYEQYF,TGCGCCAGCAGGGGTATCGGGTACGAGCAGTACTTC
TRBV5-1,NA,TRBJ1-2,12,NA,CASSAYSYGYTF,TGCGCCAGCAGCGCCTATTCCTATGGCTACACCTTC
TRBV6-5,NA,TRBJ1-6,15,few,CASRPGGRPRSPLHF,TGTGCCAGCAGGCCCGGGGGCAGGCCCAGGTCACCCCTCCACTTT
TRBV11-3,TRBD2,TRBJ2-1,15,NA,CASSLGTSAYNEQFF,TGTGCCAGCAGCCTAGGGACTAGCGCTTACAATGAGCAGTTCTTC
TRBV3-1/TRBV3-2,NA,TRBJ1-3,16,NA,CASSLSSLNSGNTIYF,TGTGCCAGCAGCCTCAGCTCGTTAAACTCTGGAAACACCATATATTTT
TRBV7-9,TRBD2,TRBJ2-3,16,NA,CASSLGTGLVSDTQYF,TGTGCCAGCAGCTTGGGAACGGGACTAGTGTCTGATACGCAGTATTTT
TRBV18,TRBD1,TRBJ2-2,17,NA,CASSPPSGTANTGELFF,TGTGCCAGCTCACCACCGTCTGGGACAGCGAACACCGGGGAGCTGTTTTTT
TRBV19,TRBD1,TRBJ2-5,15,few,CASRLTGGSGETQYF,TGTGCCAGTAGGCTGACAGGGGGGAGTGGGGAGACCCAGTACTTC
TRBV5-1,NA,TRBJ2-3,14,NA,CASRAAAGIDTQYF,TGCGCCAGCAGGGCGGCCGCAGGGATTGATACGCAGTATTTT
TRBV3-1/TRBV3-2,NA,TRBJ1-1,16,NA,CASSQASQNMNTEAFF,TGTGCCAGCAGCCAAGCCTCTCAAAATATGAACACTGAAGCTTTCTTT
TRBV4-1,NA,TRBJ2-2,15,NA,CASSAPGRATGELFF,TGCGCCAGCAGCGCCCCTGGCAGGGCCACCGGGGAGCTGTTTTTT
TRBV6-6,TRBD1,TRBJ2-7,17,NA,CASSLTPGTGYSYEQYF,TGTGCCAGCAGTCTAACCCCCGGGACAGGGTACTCCTACGAGCAGTACTTC
TRBV7-3,NA,TRBJ2-5,16,NA,CASSLGGSLREETQYF,TGTGCCAGCAGCTTAGGTGGTTCACTTAGGGAGGAGACCCAGTACTTC
TRBV19,TRBD2,TRBJ2-7,15,NA,CASSGRTSGSGEQYF,TGTGCCAGTAGCGGAAGGACTAGCGGGAGCGGCGAGCAGTACTTC